This TCR beta chain emerged from a study of neurological immune-mediated disorders. This clonotype was seen at least ten times. Antigen specificity is unknown. 2 million unsorted PBMCs were stored in RNAlater at -80 °C before RNA extraction. As for the cDNA, it was generated by 5'RACE with 10-nucleotide random UMIs. TCRdb ran MiXCR on the 5' RACE reads and lists one entry per CDR3 protein. The profile shows about 41,000 distinct CDR3 sequences, roughly an eighth of them singletons. The study, taken as a whole, reports: It was HTLV-1-associated myelopathy that showed the most TCR clonal expansion, while multiple sclerosis showed the least, falling below healthy controls. Private repertoires in all groups were suggested by the absence of shared CDR3 amino acid sequences among expanded clones across subjects.

Input material: PBMCs. This sequence was found in a female donor in good health.

Here the CDR3 DNA reads TGTGCCAGCAGGGAGGGCTTGAGCAATCAGCCCCAGCATTTT. The encoded protein is CASREGLSNQPQHF. The gene calls are TRBV2 and TRBJ1-5, with D uncertain. V was cut by 6 bases and J by 1 base, with 10 bases left in between. Germline V gene sequence: CDR1 SNHLY, CDR2 FYNNEI. This CDR3 spans 14 amino acids.